This TCR beta chain was identified in a study of T cell responses to AZD1222 COVID-19 vaccine listed by TCRdb under 2021. About the study as a whole: A total of approximately 230 trial participants underwent TCR sequencing, of whom nearly 210 received two doses of AZD1222 and about 25 received two doses of the MenACWY control vaccine. Enrollment into the trials was organized by age into subgroups of 18-55, 56-69 and 70-plus years, and those subgroups contained approximately 160, 26 and 62 TCR-sequenced participants, respectively.

The paper as a whole reports these results and caveats: In the small 56-69-year group, the increase in depth fell short of significance, most likely because of low power. Conclusions about previously exposed vaccinees are limited, since just 6 or 7 AZD1222 recipients were seropositive for SARS-CoV-2 at baseline. Vaccine-associated CD4 TCRs spanned the whole spike protein, with dominant responses in regions 160-218 and 743-854. Spike-specific TCR breadth and depth rose significantly after two AZD1222 doses compared with day 0 and with MenACWY recipients. No day 14 peak-response samples were available, so repertoires were characterized only after the peak T cell response. Participants were mostly white British, with more females than males. The authors suggested clonal diversity may have been underestimated. Epitopes outside the regions mutated in the B.1.351 and B.1.1.7 variants were reportedly recognized by nearly half of the unique spike-specific TCRs.

Sequences MRHNA (CDR1) and SNTAGT (CDR2) are obtained from the germline V gene. The junction shows trimming of 0 bases on V and 5 bases on J, plus 23 bases between the germline ends. The CDR3 goes from the cysteine to the phenylalanine over 18 residues. The read is trimmed to its CDR3 DNA, 54 bases read in frame from base 1. This clone was seen a single time. Its antigen has not been determined. There are no base qualities to consult, and no much larger clone falls within one base. The CDR3 regions of human TCRbeta chains were analyzed by immunosequencing. The source study handled its data this way. Repertoire TCRs were checked for matches against a reference library of SARS-CoV-2-specific TCRs that had been generated using the MIRA antigen-specificity platform. Breadth meant the fraction of unique TCRs that were SARS-CoV-2-associated, whereas depth meant the fraction of total T cells that were SARS-CoV-2-associated. Using the MIRA data, each spike-specific TCR was mapped to the spike region that the TCR reacts to and placed in a CD4 or CD8 class. Log10-transformed breadth and depth values were compared by one-way ANOVA with Sidak's multiple comparisons tests. As stored in TCRdb, this immuneACCESS dataset retains in-frame rearrangements with V and J assigned. A fraction of the clones does not appear; measured against another copy, unresolved V genes explain less than half of the discrepancy, and the remainder lacks a known reason. For V, J and clone size, that table is used; D and trimming come from the DNA. The sample includes roughly 130,000 clones, with about 90% observed a single time. Roughly 7.5% of the sample rests with the top ten.

Per the publication, the time point label means: about 28 days (+/-7) after the second vaccine dose. What the treatment or condition label conveys for this sample: meningococcal conjugate vaccine given as trial control. Vaccinee samples came from UK trials COV001 and COV002, including a single-blind randomized controlled phase 2/3 trial of AZD1222 (ChAdOx1 nCoV-19) in healthy adults. For TCRbeta chain sequencing, PBMC samples were collected from trial participants at day 0 and at day 28 after the second dose. The chain is assembled from TRBV6-4 and TRBJ2-7; TRBD2 might be the D gene, on 6 matching bases. The sample in question was peripheral blood, obtained 28 days after the second dose of the MenACWY control vaccine. The origin of this receptor is an adult who received the MenACWY meningococcal vaccine as a control. At the DNA level, the sequence is TGTGCCAGCAGTGACTCGTCATTTTCAGGAGGGAGGTCTAACGAGCAGTACTTC. This translates into CASSDSSFSGGRSNEQYF.